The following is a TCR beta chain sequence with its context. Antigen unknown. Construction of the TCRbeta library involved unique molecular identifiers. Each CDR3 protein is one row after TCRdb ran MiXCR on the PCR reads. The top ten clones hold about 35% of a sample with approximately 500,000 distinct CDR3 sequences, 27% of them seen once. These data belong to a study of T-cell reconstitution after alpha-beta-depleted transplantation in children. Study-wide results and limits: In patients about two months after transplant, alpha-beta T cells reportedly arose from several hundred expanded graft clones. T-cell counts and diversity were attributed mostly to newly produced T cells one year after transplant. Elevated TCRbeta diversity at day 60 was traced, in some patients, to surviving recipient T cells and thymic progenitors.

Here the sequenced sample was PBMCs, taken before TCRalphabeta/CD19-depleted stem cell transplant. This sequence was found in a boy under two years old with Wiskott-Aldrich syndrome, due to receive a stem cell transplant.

CDR3 region: CSVAKGLWYEQYF. The CDR3 DNA is TGCAGCGTTGCTAAGGGACTCTGGTACGAGCAGTACTTC. The gene calls are TRBV29-1 and TRBJ2-7; D may be TRBD2 (6 bases). Trimming left V 4 bases short and J 4 bases short, with 14 bases between. The CDR3 is 13 amino acids. Germline V gives CDR1 SQVTM, CDR2 ANQGSEA.